This entry describes one T cell receptor beta chain. From germline, CDR1 is SGHTA and CDR2 FQGNSA. The CDR3 is 15 residues long. The ends were cut back, 2 bases at V and 0 bases at J, with 8 bases in the middle. Treatment: some 20 received Ad26.COV2.S at low or high dose, single or two shots; about 5 received placebo; per-sample allocation not given. On day 63 after the first injection, vaccine and placebo recipients gave samples. This entry is derived from a study of Ad26.COV2.S vaccination and SARS-CoV-2 variants. Across the study: Intramuscular Ad26.COV2.S doses were given once or twice, 56 days apart.

Sequencing was performed with immunoSEQ multiplex PCR; in TCRdb, only in-frame clones are kept and a portion is missing. The table includes 380,000 or so clones, 86% detected once. The TCR was taken from a person aged 18-60 years who received the Ad26.COV2.S COVID-19 vaccine or a placebo. The chain joins TRBV7-2 to TRBJ1-3, with D perhaps TRBD1 (5 bases). The specimen comprised peripheral blood, sampled in a trial of Ad26.COV2.S vaccine versus placebo. The DNA for the CDR3 is TGTGCCAGCAGCTTAACAGGTCCCTCTGGAAACACCATATATTTT. Translation: CASSLTGPSGNTIYF.